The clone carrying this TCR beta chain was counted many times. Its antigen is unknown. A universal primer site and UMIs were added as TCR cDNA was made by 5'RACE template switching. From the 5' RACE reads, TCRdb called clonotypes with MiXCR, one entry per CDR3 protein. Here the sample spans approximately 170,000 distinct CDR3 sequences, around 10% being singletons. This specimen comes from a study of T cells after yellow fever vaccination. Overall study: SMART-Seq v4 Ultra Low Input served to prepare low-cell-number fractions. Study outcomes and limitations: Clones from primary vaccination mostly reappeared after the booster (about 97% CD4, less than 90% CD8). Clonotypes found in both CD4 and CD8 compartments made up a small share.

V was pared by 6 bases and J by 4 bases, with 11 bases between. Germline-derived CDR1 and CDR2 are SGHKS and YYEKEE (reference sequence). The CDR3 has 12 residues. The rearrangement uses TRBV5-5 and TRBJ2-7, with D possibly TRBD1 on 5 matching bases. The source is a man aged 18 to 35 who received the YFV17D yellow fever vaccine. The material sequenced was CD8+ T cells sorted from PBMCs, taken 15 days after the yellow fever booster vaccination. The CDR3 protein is CASTSQGYEQYF. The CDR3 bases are TGTGCCAGCACCTCGCAGGGTTACGAGCAGTACTTC. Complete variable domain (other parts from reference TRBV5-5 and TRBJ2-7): DAGVTQSPTHLIKTRGQQVTLRCSPISGHKSVSWYQQVLGQGPQFIFQYYEKEERGRGNFPDRFSARQFPNYSSELNVNALLLGDSALYLCASTSQGYEQYFGPGTRLTVT.